The clone carrying this T cell receptor (beta chain) was seen only a few times. Through a sample-barcoded 5' primer and a J-beta primer mix, a second PCR was run for about 6 to 11 cycles. TCRdb called the 5' RACE reads again in MiXCR, with one record for every CDR3 protein. The table includes 580,000 or so distinct CDR3 sequences, roughly 48% detected once. The sample is drawn from a study of blood T cells in healthy people across ages. The ends were cut back, 3 bases at V and 6 bases at J, with 10 bases in the middle. This CDR3 spans 13 amino acids. The chain recombines TRBV12-3 or TRBV12-4 with TRBJ2-3; D remains unclear. This TCR was recovered from a man aged 80 or over in good health. Sequencing used blood. CDR3 sequence reads: CASSFANRDTQYF. The DNA of the CDR3 is TGTGCCAGCAGTTTCGCCAATAGGGATACGCAGTATTTT.